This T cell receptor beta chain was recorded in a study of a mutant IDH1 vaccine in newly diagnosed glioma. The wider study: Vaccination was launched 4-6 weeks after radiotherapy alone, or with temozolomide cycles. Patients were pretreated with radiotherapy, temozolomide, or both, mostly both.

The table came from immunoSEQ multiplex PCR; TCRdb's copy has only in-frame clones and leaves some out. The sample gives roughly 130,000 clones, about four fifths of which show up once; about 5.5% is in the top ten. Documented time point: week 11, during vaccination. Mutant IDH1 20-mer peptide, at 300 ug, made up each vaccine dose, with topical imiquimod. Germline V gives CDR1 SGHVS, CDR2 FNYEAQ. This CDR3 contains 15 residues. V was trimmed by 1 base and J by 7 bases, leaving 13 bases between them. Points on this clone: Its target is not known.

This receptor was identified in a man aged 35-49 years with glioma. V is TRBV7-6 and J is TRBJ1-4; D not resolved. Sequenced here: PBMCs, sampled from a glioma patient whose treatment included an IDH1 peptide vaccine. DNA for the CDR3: TGTGCCAGCAGCTTAGTTTCCGGTATTGGTGAAAAACTGTTTTTT. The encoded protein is CASSLVSGIGEKLFF.